This TCR beta chain emerged from a study of control samples from healthy donors and cancer patients (dated by TCRdb to the early 2020s). Libraries were constructed by the immunoSEQ multiplex PCR assay. This immuneACCESS table, as held by TCRdb, lists in-frame sequences with V and J called but not all clones. Of the missing ones, under half trace to an unresolved V gene in checked studies; the others have no known cause. The sample table records approximately 130,000 clones; roughly 84% of these occur just once. Of the sample, around 9.4% is held by the ten largest clones. Measured from the cysteine to the phenylalanine, the CDR3 is 15 residues long. Of the read, only the CDR3 DNA is kept; its 45 bases are in frame from base 1. CDR1 SGHAT and CDR2 FQNNGV were looked up in the germline V gene. V drops 10 bases and J drops 8 bases, leaving 26 bases in between. Worth noting for this clone: Its antigen has not been determined. Base qualities are not recorded, but no much larger clone differs from it by a single base.

This clonotype originated in a man aged 35-49 years in good health. The source material was blood. In this chain, TRBV11-2 is recombined with TRBJ1-2; TRBD1 is a possible D gene, resting on 6 matching bases. The DNA sequence reads TGTGCCACTCACCCAACTGGGTTGGGGGCAAAGGGCTACACCTTC. Its coded protein is CATHPTGLGAKGYTF.